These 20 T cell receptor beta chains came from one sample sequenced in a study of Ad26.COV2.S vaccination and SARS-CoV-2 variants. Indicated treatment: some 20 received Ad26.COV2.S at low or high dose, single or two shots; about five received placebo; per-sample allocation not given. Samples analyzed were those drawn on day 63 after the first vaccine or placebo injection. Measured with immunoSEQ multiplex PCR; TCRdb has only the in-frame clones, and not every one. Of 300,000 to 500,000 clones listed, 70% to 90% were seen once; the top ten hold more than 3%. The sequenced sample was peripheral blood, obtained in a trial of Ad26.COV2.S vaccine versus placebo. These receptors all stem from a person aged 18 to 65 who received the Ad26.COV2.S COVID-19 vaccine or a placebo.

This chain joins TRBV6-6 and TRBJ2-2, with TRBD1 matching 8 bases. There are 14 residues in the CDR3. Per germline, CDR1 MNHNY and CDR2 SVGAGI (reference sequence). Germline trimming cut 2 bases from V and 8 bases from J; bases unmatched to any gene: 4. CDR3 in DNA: TGTGCCAGCAGTTACGGACAGGGTAGGGGGGAGCTGTTTTTT. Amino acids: CASSYGQGRGELFF.

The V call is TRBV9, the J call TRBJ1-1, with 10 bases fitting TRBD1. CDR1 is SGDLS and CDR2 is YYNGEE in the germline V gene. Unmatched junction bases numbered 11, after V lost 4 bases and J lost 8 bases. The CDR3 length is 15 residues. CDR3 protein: CASSQPVTGGAEAFF. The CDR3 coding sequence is TGTGCCAGCAGCCAACCTGTGACAGGGGGCGCGGAAGCTTTCTTT.

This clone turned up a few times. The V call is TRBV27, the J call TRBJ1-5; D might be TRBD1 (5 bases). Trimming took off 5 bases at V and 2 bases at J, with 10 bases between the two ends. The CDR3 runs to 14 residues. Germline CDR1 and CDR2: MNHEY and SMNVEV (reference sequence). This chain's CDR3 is CASSQSGGNQPQHF. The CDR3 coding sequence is TGTGCCAGCAGTCAATCGGGGGGCAATCAGCCCCAGCATTTT.

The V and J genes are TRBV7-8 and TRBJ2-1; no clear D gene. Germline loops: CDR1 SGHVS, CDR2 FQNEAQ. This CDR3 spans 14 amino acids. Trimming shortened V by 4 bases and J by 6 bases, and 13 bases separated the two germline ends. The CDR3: CASSSDPVGNEQFF. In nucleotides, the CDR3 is TGTGCCAGCAGCTCGGACCCTGTGGGCAATGAGCAGTTCTTC.

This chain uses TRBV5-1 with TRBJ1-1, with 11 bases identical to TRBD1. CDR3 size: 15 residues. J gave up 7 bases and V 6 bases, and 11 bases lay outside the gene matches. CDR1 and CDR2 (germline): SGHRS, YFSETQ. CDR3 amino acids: CASTRDRGGPHEAFF. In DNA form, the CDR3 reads TGCGCCAGCACCCGGGACAGGGGGGGCCCACATGAAGCTTTCTTT.

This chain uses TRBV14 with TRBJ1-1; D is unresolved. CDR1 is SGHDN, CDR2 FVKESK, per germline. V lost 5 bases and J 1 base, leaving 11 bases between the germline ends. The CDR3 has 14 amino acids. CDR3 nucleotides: TGTGCCAGCAGCTCCCCGGGGAGGAACACTGAAGCTTTCTTT. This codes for CASSSPGRNTEAFF.

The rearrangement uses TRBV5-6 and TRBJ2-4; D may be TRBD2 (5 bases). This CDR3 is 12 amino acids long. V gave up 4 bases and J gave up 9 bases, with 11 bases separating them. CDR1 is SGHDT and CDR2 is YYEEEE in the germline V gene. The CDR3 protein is CASSLPEGIQYF. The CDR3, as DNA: TGTGCCAGCAGCCTGCCTGAGGGCATTCAGTACTTC. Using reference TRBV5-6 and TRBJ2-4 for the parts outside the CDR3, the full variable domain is DAGVTQSPTHLIKTRGQQVTLRCSPKSGHDTVSWYQQALGQGPQFIFQYYEEEERQRGNFPDRFSGHQFPNYSSELNVNALLLGDSALYLCASSLPEGIQYFGAGTRLSVL.

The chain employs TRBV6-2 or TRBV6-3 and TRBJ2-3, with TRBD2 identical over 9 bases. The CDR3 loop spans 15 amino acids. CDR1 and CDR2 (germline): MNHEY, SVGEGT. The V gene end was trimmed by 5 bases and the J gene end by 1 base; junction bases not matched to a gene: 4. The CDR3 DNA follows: TGTGCCAGCAGTACGCGGACTAGCGGCACAGATACGCAGTATTTT. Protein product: CASSTRTSGTDTQYF.

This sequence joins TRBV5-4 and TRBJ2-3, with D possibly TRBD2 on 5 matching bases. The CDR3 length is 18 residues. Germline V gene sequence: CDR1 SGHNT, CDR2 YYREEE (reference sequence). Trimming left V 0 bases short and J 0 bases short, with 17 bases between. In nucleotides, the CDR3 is TGTGCCAGCAGCTTGGCGTTCAGGCGGGTCCCCAGCACAGATACGCAGTATTTT. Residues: CASSLAFRRVPSTDTQYF.

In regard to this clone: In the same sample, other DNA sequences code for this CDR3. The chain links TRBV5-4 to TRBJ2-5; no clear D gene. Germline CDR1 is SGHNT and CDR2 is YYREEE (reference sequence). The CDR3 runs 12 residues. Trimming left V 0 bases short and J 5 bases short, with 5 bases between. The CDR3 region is CASSLAGETQYF. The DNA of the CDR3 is TGTGCCAGCAGCTTGGCCGGGGAGACCCAGTACTTC.

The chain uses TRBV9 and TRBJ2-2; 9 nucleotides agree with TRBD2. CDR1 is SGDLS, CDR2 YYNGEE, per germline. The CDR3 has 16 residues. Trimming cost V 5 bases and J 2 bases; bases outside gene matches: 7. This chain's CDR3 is CASSYSGGANTGELFF. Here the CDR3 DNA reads TGTGCCAGCAGTTATAGCGGGGGAGCTAACACCGGGGAGCTGTTTTTT. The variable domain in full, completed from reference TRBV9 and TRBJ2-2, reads DSGVTQTPKHLITATGQRVTLRCSPRSGDLSVYWYQQSLDQGLQFLIQYYNGEERAKGNILERFSAQQFPDLHSELNLSSLELGDSALYFCASSYSGGANTGELFFGEGSRLTVL.

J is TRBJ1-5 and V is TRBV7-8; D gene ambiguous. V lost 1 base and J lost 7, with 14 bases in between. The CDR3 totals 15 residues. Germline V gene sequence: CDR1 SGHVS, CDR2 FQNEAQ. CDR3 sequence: CASSLVPGYEQPQHF. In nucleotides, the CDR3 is TGTGCCAGCAGCTTAGTACCCGGGTATGAACAGCCCCAGCATTTT.

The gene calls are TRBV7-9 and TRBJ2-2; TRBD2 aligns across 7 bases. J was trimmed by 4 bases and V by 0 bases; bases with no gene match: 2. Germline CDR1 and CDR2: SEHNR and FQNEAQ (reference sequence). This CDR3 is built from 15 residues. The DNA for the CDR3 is TGTGCCAGCAGCTTAGCCGGGGGGACCACCGGGGAGCTGTTTTTT. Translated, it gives CASSLAGGTTGELFF.

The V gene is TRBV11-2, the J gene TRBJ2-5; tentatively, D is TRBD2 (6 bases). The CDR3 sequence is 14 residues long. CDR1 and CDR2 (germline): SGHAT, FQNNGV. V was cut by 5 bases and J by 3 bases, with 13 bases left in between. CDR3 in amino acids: CASSPRTGEETQYF. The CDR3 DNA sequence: TGTGCCAGCAGCCCCCGGACGGGGGAAGAGACCCAGTACTTC.

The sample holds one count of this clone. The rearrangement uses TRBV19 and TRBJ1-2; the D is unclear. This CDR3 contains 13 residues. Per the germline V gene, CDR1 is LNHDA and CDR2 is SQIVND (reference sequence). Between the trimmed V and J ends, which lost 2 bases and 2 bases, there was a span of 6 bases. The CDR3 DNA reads TGTGCCAGTAGTATAAAAGAAAACTATGGCTACACCTTC. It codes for CASSIKENYGYTF.

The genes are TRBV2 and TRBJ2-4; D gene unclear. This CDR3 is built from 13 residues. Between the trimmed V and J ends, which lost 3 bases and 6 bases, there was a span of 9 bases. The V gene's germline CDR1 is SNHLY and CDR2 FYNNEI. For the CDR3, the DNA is TGTGCCAGCAGTGAGTCCCTGGGAAACATTCAGTACTTC. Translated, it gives CASSESLGNIQYF.

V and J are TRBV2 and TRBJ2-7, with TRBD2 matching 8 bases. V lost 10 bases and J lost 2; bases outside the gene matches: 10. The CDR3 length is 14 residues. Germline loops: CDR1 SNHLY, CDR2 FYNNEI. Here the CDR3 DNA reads TGTGCCATCCGAATGACTAGCGCCACCTACGAGCAGTACTTC. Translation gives CAIRMTSATYEQYF.

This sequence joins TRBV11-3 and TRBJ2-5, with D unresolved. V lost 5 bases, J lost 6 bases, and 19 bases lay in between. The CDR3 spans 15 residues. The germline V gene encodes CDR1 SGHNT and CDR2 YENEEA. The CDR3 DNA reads TGTGCCAGCAGCAAAGGGCCAGATAGCTGGCAGACCCAGTACTTC. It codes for CASSKGPDSWQTQYF.

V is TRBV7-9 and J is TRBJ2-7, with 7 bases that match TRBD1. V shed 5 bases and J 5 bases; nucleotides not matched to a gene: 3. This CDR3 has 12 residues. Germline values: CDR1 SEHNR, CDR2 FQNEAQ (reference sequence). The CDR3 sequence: CASSTTGNEQYF. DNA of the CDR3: TGTGCCAGCAGCACGACAGGGAACGAGCAGTACTTC.

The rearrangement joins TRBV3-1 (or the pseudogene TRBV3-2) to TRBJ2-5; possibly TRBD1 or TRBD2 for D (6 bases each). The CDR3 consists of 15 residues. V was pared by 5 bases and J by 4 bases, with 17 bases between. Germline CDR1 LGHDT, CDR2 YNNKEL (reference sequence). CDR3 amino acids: CASSLTRGKVETQYF. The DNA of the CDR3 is TGTGCCAGCAGCTTGACTAGGGGGAAGGTAGAGACCCAGTACTTC.